The clone carrying this T cell receptor beta chain has just one count. Germline CDR1 is DFQATT and CDR2 is SNEGSKA (reference sequence). J gave up 5 bases and V 5 bases, and 10 bases lay outside the gene matches. The CDR3 totals 15 residues. The data derive from a study of CD8 T cells in Susac syndrome. Background on the study: Patients with Susac syndrome had blood drawn and were at that point therapy-naive, on corticosteroids, or on intravenous immunoglobulin alone.

cDNA came from about 0.5 to 1 ug RNA primed by random hexamers. The immunoSEQ assay covered 54 Vbeta and 13 Jbeta segments for CDR3. Each CDR3 protein is one row after TCRdb ran MiXCR on the immunoSEQ multiplex PCR reads. The sample lists over 70,000 distinct CDR3 sequences, approximately 96% occurring once. V usage is TRBV20-1 and J usage is TRBJ2-1; 9 bases line up with TRBD1. The source material was CD8+ T cells from PBMCs. The clonotype comes from a human donor with Susac syndrome. The CDR3 protein is CSARSGTGPDNEQFF. For the CDR3, the DNA is TGCAGTGCTCGTTCCGGGACAGGGCCCGACAATGAGCAGTTCTTC.